This T cell receptor beta chain was obtained from a study of shared clonotypes between healthy human individuals (dated by TCRdb to 2018 to 2020). General notes on the study: The cohort comprised a couple of women and three men aged 18 to 49 years. Blood TCR repertoires of a handful of healthy adults were deeply sequenced to estimate repertoire size and the extent of clonotype sharing between individuals. Per donor, three plates each were used for CD4 naive and CD4 memory, two for CD8 naive, and one for CD8 memory. Libraries were prepared and TCR repertoires were sequenced by different laboratories using diverse techniques, in order to increase sequencing depth and limit assay-specific biases. Between about 0.94 and 8.9 billion PBMCs per donor were obtained by leukapheresis.

The donors were healthy, HIV-negative adults with no recently reported acute infections or vaccinations. All donors were Caucasian adults living in Nashville, Tennessee, USA. CD4+ T cells were enriched by magnetic negative selection; naive cells were then positively selected on CD45RA, and the negative fraction formed the memory subset. After blood collection by leukapheresis, PBMCs were isolated using Ficoll-Histopaque density gradient centrifugation and then cryopreserved in the vapor phase of liquid nitrogen. Purity and quantity of every magnetically sorted T cell population were checked by analytical flow cytometry. From each sorted fraction, genomic DNA was isolated and quantified by UV absorbance on a Nanodrop 2000c. On this clone itself: Its antigen target is currently unknown. No base qualities exist here, and no much larger clone lies one base off it.

TCR CDR3 regions were amplified from genomic DNA by multiplex PCR using the deep immunoSEQ assay. Extracted genomic DNA from each cell subset was spread evenly across all wells of several immunoSEQ 96-well plates, with each plate serving as a replicate. For sorted subsets, about 220 ng of genomic DNA, equivalent to 25,000 to 30,000 T cell genomes, went into each replicate PCR. Purified libraries were measured with a Qubit 3.0 fluorometer, size-checked on a Bioanalyzer 2100, and measured again with the KAPA Library Quantification kit. Every immunoSEQ 96-well plate was sequenced on a separate single-read 150-cycle Illumina NextSeq 550 flow cell. In the paper's pipeline: Because the immunoSEQ output held only junctional sequences and lacked quality scores, the filtering could not match the filtering applied to full-length reads. To assign V/J genes and CDR3, sequences were annotated using PyIR, a Python wrapper for IgBLAST v1.9, with IMGT germline references. Any read was removed if the V/J assignment was weak (E-value above 1e-6), the CDR3 was missing, or the read contained stop codons, out-of-frame junctions, or ambiguous translated residues. A V3J clonotype was defined by an identical inferred V gene, J gene, and CDR3 amino acid sequence. The percentage overlap between two repertoires was calculated by dividing the number of shared unique clonotypes by the size of the smaller repertoire. Three approaches were used to assess repertoire richness: RTK rarefaction, the Chao1 estimator, and Recon v2.1 estimates of unobserved clonotypes. For all TCRbeta clonotypes obtained by the gDNA method from several donors, generation probabilities were computed with OLGA. TCRdb re-hosts the immuneACCESS table, in-frame sequences only. Its copies lack some clones; in the studies checked, an unresolved V gene accounts for under half of them, and the cause for the rest is not known. Clone size and V and J calls were adopted from that table, with D and trimming inferred from the DNA. The sample yields 730,000 or so clones; 60% to 80% were counted once. The top ten clonotypes cover under 2% of the sample.

Points the paper makes about the study in general: Sharing across a few donors was observed for approximately 5% of naive CD4, about 3.2% of naive CD8, about 2.3% of memory CD4, and less than 0.45% of memory CD8 clonotypes. The genetic and exposure-history diversity represented was limited by the small number of donors. Pairwise subsampling led to the expectation that sequencing depth would affect the degree of clonotype sharing among donors. Clonotypes shared by all four sorted-subset donors showed higher generation probabilities than non-shared clonotypes. Estimated clonotype richness was generally larger for naive than for memory subsets. Rarefaction of sorted-subset datasets indicated incomplete sequencing despite the large sequencing depth. Sampling was restricted to blood, and TCR repertoires in tissues likely differ from the TCR repertoires found in blood.

This TCR was recovered from a woman younger than 45 in good health. Specimen: memory CD4+ T cells sorted from blood. The sample's cell subset or site label, in plain terms: CD45RA-negative fraction.

CDR3 protein: CASSESVPVSYSTDTQYF. The bases read TGTGCCAGCAGTGAAAGTGTCCCGGTTTCCTATAGCACAGATACGCAGTATTTT. Recombination linked TRBV6-1 to TRBJ2-3, with the identity of the D gene unclear. Relative to germline, V is 2 bases shorter and J is 0 bases shorter, with 18 bases between their ends. Inclusive of the bounding cysteine and phenylalanine, the CDR3 is 18 residues long. Only the CDR3 part of the read is kept: 54 bases, read in frame from the first base. According to the germline V gene, CDR1 reads MNHNS and CDR2 reads SASEGT.